These 9 T cell receptor beta chains share one sample of origin, sequenced in a study of tumor and adjacent non-tumor tissue in lung cancer. A modified ARM-PCR protocol with three rounds of nested PCR amplified TCRbeta. Each CDR3 protein gets one entry after TCRdb re-called the multiplex PCR reads with MiXCR. The sample records some 100,000 distinct CDR3 sequences, more than 55% being singletons. No cell sorting was done before RNA was extracted from the tissue. More than 3 cm separated this lung sample from the edge of the tumor. The sequencing sample was made of distant non-tumor lung tissue. Receptors were obtained from a man aged 25 to 40 with non-small cell lung cancer.

The table lists this clonotype with a few counts. The chain carries TRBV6-1 and TRBJ1-4; D might be TRBD1 (5 bases). Trimming took 2 bases from V and 11 from J, leaving 18 bases between them. Germline V gives CDR1 MNHNS, CDR2 SASEGT. The CDR3 consists of 15 residues. The CDR3 DNA is TGTGCCAGCAGTGAATTGGAGGGGAGGGCTGGGAAACTGTTTTTT. This translates into CASSELEGRAGKLFF.

The V gene is TRBV1, the J gene TRBJ2-1; TRBD2 was called by the table and not checked on the DNA. TRBV1 is a pseudogene locus. CDR3 length: 13 amino acids. This CDR3 is CSRRGRVYNKQFF. The CDR3 DNA follows: TGCTCCCGCCGCGGGAGGGTCTACAATAAGCAGTTCTTC.

The table lists this clonotype with a count of one. This chain links TRBV5-1 with TRBJ1-2; TRBD1 might be the D (6 bases). V gave up 0 bases and J gave up 10 bases, with 16 bases separating them. Germline CDR1 SGHRS, CDR2 YFSETQ. The CDR3 is 14 amino acids. The CDR3 protein is CASSLDREKSVYTF. As DNA, the CDR3 is TGCGCCAGCAGCTTGGACAGGGAGAAGAGTGTCTACACCTTC.

As for this clonotype: The junction and the germline gene differ at one end; a read error may be behind it. The V gene is TRBV4-1, the J gene TRBJ1-5; D uncertain. This CDR3 spans 15 amino acids. Germline values: CDR1 MGHRA, CDR2 YSYEKL. The CDR3 here is CASNQEPKEGQPQHF. The CDR3, as DNA: TGCGCCAGCAACCAAGAGCCCAAAGAAGGGCAGCCCCAGCATTTT.

This clonotype was counted many times. The V and J genes are TRBV29-1 and TRBJ1-3; possibly TRBD1 for D (5 bases). Germline loops: CDR1 SQVTM, CDR2 ANQGSEA. CDR3 length equals 13 residues. V lost 6 bases, J lost 0 bases, and 9 bases lay in between. The CDR3 reads CSVADSSGNTIYF. CDR3 coding DNA: TGCAGCGTCGCCGACAGCTCTGGAAACACCATATATTTT.

This clonotype was recorded only once. The junction does not match germline at one end; this may be a read error. This sequence joins TRBV4-1 and TRBJ2-3; no clear D. CDR1 is MGHRA and CDR2 is YSYEKL in the germline V gene. This CDR3 has 18 residues. The CDR3 sequence is CASSQASPSLTGTDTQYF. The CDR3 DNA reads as TGCGCGAGCAGCCAAGCAAGTCCGTCCCTAACTGGGACAGATACGCAGTATTTT.

The chain carries TRBV5-6 and TRBJ2-3; 7 nucleotides align to TRBD2. Per the germline V gene, CDR1 is SGHDT and CDR2 is YYEEEE. The ends lost 1 base at V and 4 bases at J; junction bases unmatched: 6. The CDR3 covers 15 residues. The DNA for the CDR3 is TGTGCCAGCAGCTTGCCCAGCGGGGAGTCAGATACGCAGTATTTT. It translates to CASSLPSGESDTQYF.

Remarks on this clonotype: Given the absence of the conserved phenylalanine or tryptophan at the CDR3 end, a read error is likely. This chain joins TRBV6-5 and TRBJ2-5, with 14 positions matching TRBD2. With 6 bases clipped from V and 4 bases from J, the junction kept 19 bases outside the gene matches. CDR1 MNHEY and CDR2 SVGAGI come from the germline V gene. There are 20 residues in the CDR3. This CDR3 is CASRPSQTSGRADGLETQYL. CDR3 nucleotides: TGTGCCAGCAGGCCCTCCCAGACTAGCGGGAGGGCCGATGGGTTAGAGACCCAGTACCTC.

This clonotype was seen just once. The junction departs from germline at one end; a sequencing error may be responsible. V usage is TRBV11-2 and J usage is TRBJ1-1; the D gene is possibly TRBD1 (6 bases). The germline CDR1 and CDR2 sequences are SGHAT and FQNNGV. This CDR3 is built from 16 residues. The CDR3 reads CASSSTWTDSYTEAFF. DNA for the CDR3: TGCGCCAGCAGCTCTACCTGGACAGACTCATACACTGAAGCTTTCTTT.